This T cell receptor beta chain stems from a study of shared clonotypes between healthy human individuals. Once extracted for a subset, genomic DNA was divided evenly among several immunoSEQ plates. Assay used: immunoSEQ multiplex PCR; TCRdb lists only in-frame clones, some missing. Seen here are about 2 million clones, 85% to 95% observed once, and the top ten hold 0.13%. This sequence was found in a man between 18 and 29 years old in good health. The sample taken for sequencing was naive CD4+ T cells sorted from blood. The subset: CD45RA+ positively selected.

The DNA of the CDR3 is TGTGCCAGTAGTAACCCGGGACGGATCTATGGCTACACCTTC. It yields the protein CASSNPGRIYGYTF. The chain combines TRBV19 with TRBJ1-2, with TRBD1 as a possible D gene (5 bases). Per the germline V gene, CDR1 is LNHDA and CDR2 is SQIVND (reference sequence). Trimming stripped 4 bases from V and 4 bases from J, with 13 bases between. This CDR3 spans 14 amino acids.